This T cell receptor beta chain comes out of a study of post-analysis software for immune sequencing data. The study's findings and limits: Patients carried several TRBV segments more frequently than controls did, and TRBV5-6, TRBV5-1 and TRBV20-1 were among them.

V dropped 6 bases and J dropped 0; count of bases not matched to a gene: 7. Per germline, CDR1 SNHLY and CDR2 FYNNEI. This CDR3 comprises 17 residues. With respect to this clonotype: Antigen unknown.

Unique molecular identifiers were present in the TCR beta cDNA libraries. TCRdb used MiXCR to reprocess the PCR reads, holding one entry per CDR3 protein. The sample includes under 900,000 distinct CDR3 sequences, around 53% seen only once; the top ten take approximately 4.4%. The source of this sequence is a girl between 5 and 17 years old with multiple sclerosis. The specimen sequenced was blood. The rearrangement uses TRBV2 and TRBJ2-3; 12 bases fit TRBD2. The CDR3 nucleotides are TGTGCCAGCAGGAAGGGACTAGCGGGCACTAGCACAGATACGCAGTATTTT. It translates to CASRKGLAGTSTDTQYF. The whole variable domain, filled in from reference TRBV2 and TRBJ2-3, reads EPEVTQTPSHQVTQMGQEVILRCVPISNHLYFYWYRQILGQKVEFLVSFYNNEISEKSEIFDDQFSVERPDGSNFTLKIRSTKLEDSAMYFCASRKGLAGTSTDTQYFGPGTRLTVL.